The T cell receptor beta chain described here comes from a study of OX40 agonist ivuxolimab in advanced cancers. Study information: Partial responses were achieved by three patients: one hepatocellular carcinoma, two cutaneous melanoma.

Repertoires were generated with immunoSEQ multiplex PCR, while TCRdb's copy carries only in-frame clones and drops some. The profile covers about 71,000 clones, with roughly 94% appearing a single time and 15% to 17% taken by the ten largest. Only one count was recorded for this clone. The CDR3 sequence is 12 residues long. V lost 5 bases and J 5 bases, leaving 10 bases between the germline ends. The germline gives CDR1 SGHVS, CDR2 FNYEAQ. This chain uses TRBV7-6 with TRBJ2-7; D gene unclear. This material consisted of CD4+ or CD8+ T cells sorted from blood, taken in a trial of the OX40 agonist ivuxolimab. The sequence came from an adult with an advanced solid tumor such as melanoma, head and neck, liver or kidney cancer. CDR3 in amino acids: CASSQDPDEQYF. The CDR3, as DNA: TGTGCCAGCAGCCAGGACCCCGACGAGCAGTACTTC.